Following are 24 T cell receptor beta chains from one sample sequenced in a study of OX40 agonist ivuxolimab in advanced cancers. Assay: immunoSEQ multiplex PCR; the TCRdb copy retains only in-frame clones and omits some. Seen here are about 52,000 clones, over 80% observed once, and the top ten hold approximately 25%. The sample in question was CD4+ or CD8+ T cells sorted from blood, obtained in a trial of the OX40 agonist ivuxolimab. These receptors came from an adult with an advanced solid tumor such as melanoma, head and neck, liver or kidney cancer.

J is TRBJ1-1 and V is TRBV4-1; D is uncertain. CDR3 size: 15 residues. Germline CDR1 reads MGHRA; CDR2 reads YSYEKL. The germline V and J ends were trimmed by 7 bases and 0 bases, with 15 bases remaining between them. The CDR3 loop is CASNNEPSLNTEAFF. In nucleotides, the CDR3 is TGCGCCAGCAATAACGAGCCCAGTTTGAACACTGAAGCTTTCTTT.

The CDR3 sequence: CASSLGSGTYEQYF. In nucleotides, the CDR3 is TGTGCCAGCAGCTTAGGTAGCGGGACCTACGAGCAGTACTTC. The chain has TRBV11-3 and TRBJ2-7, with 8 bases identical to TRBD2. Per the germline V gene, CDR1 is SGHNT and CDR2 is YENEEA. Trimming at V came to 1 base and at J to 2 bases, leaving 1 base not matched to a gene. The CDR3 covers 14 residues.

The rearrangement links TRBV28 to TRBJ2-1; 7 bases agree with TRBD2. The germline gives CDR1 MDHEN, CDR2 SYDVKM. The CDR3 loop spans 17 amino acids. J gave up 2 bases and V 1 base, and 8 bases lay outside the gene matches. The CDR3 region is CASSLYPLAEPYNEQFF. CDR3 in DNA: TGTGCCAGCAGTTTATACCCTCTAGCGGAGCCCTACAATGAGCAGTTCTTC.

The chain links TRBV27 to TRBJ2-7; 7 bases align to TRBD1. After removal of 5 bases from V and 6 bases from J, the junction contained 7 bases not matched to a gene. CDR1 MNHEY and CDR2 SMNVEV come from the germline V gene (reference sequence). This CDR3 contains 13 residues. This CDR3 reads CASSLRQGGEQYF. The CDR3 region has the DNA TGTGCCAGCAGTCTCAGACAGGGCGGCGAGCAGTACTTC.

The rearrangement joins TRBV4-3 to TRBJ2-7, with 10 positions matching TRBD2. V shed 1 base and J 4 bases; nucleotides not matched to a gene: 4. In germline, CDR1 is LGHNA, CDR2 YSLEER. CDR3 length: 15 residues. CDR3 loop: CASSQVVAGGYEQYF. CDR3 DNA: TGCGCCAGCAGCCAAGTGGTAGCGGGGGGTTACGAGCAGTACTTC.

The rearrangement uses TRBV5-6 and TRBJ2-7; 8 bases are shared with TRBD2. This CDR3 comprises 15 residues. Trimming cost V 1 base and J 2 bases; bases outside gene matches: 5. Germline-derived CDR1 and CDR2 are SGHDT and YYEEEE. The CDR3 loop reads CASSLRGGPTYEQYF. CDR3 coding DNA: TGTGCCAGCAGCTTGCGGGGGGGACCAACCTACGAGCAGTACTTC. Full variable domain (missing parts from reference TRBV5-6 and TRBJ2-7): DAGVTQSPTHLIKTRGQQVTLRCSPKSGHDTVSWYQQALGQGPQFIFQYYEEEERQRGNFPDRFSGHQFPNYSSELNVNALLLGDSALYLCASSLRGGPTYEQYFGPGTRLTVT.

CDR3 sequence (DNA): TGTGCCAGCAGCTTAGGTGGTACGAATGAGCAGTTCTTC. Residues: CASSLGGTNEQFF. The chain couples TRBV11-2 to TRBJ2-1; no reliable D call. Germline-derived CDR1 and CDR2 are SGHAT and FQNNGV. V lost 1 base to trimming and J lost 7 bases, with 8 bases between them. The CDR3 covers 13 residues.

This rearrangement joins TRBV6-6 to TRBJ2-7; tentative D call: TRBD1 (6 bases). The germline CDR1 and CDR2 sequences are MNHNY and SVGAGI (reference sequence). There are 15 residues in the CDR3. V shed 2 bases and J shed 1 base, with 12 bases lying between them. The CDR3 is CASSYRQVMSYEQYF. CDR3 DNA sequence: TGTGCCAGCAGTTACCGACAGGTGATGTCCTACGAGCAGTACTTC.

The V gene is TRBV27, the J gene TRBJ1-3; the D is unclear. CDR3 length equals 15 residues. Germline V gene sequence: CDR1 MNHEY, CDR2 SMNVEV (reference sequence). With 5 bases removed from V and 2 bases from J, the gap between germline ends came to 13 bases. The CDR3: CASSPTAGTGNTIYF. In DNA, the CDR3 is TGTGCCAGCAGTCCAACTGCTGGCACTGGAAACACCATATATTTT.

The rearrangement links TRBV9 to TRBJ2-7; 13 positions match TRBD2. V lost 2 bases, J lost 7 bases, and 12 bases stayed unmatched. The CDR3 spans 17 residues. Germline-derived CDR1 and CDR2 are SGDLS and YYNGEE. The CDR3 DNA is TGTGCCAGCAGCGTCTCTCAACTAGCGGGAGGGCCAGGAGAGCAGTACTTC. Protein sequence: CASSVSQLAGGPGEQYF.

V and J are TRBV18 and TRBJ1-1; D perhaps matches TRBD1 (5 bases). Per germline, CDR1 KGHSH and CDR2 LQKENI. CDR3 size: 14 residues. Trimming removed 2 bases from V and 5 bases from J, with 12 bases in between. As DNA, the CDR3 is TGTGCCAGCTCACCAGCAGACAGTTGGACTGAAGCTTTCTTT. It specifies CASSPADSWTEAFF.

The chain joins TRBV7-9 to TRBJ2-7; 14 bases fit TRBD2. The germline V gene has CDR1 SEHNR and CDR2 FQNEAQ (reference sequence). The CDR3 is made up of 16 amino acids. Losses at the gene ends were 8 bases for V and 5 bases for J; bases not matched to a gene: 11. CDR3 bases: TGTGCCAGCGGGCTGCTGGGGACTAGCGGGAGACACGAGCAGTACTTC. Translated: CASGLLGTSGRHEQYF.

The chain links TRBV6-5 to TRBJ2-1; no firm D call. The V end lost 4 bases, the J end lost 6 bases, and 16 bases lay between the germline ends. The germline gives CDR1 MNHEY, CDR2 SVGAGI. The CDR3 contains 15 residues. CDR3 protein: CASSSPNGPGNEQFF. The CDR3 nucleotides read TGTGCCAGCAGTTCCCCAAATGGACCCGGCAATGAGCAGTTCTTC.

The DNA of the CDR3 is TGTGCCACCAGCAAAGGAGGACCTGACAATGAGCAGTTCTTC. Its protein is CATSKGGPDNEQFF. V and J are TRBV15 and TRBJ2-1; D is perhaps TRBD2 (5 bases). The V end lost 4 bases, the J end lost 5 bases, and 12 bases lay between the germline ends. Germline V gene lookup returns CDR1 LNHNV and CDR2 YYDKDF (reference sequence). The CDR3 sequence is 14 residues long.

V usage is TRBV6-6 and J usage is TRBJ1-1; D is uncertain. This CDR3 is built from 14 residues. The germline CDR1 and CDR2 sequences are MNHNY and SVGAGI (reference sequence). V dropped 6 bases and J dropped 8 bases, with 19 bases sitting between them. This chain's CDR3 is CASRRTGGQREAFF. The CDR3 DNA reads as TGTGCCAGCAGGCGCACGGGCGGCCAGAGGGAAGCTTTCTTT.

This chain uses TRBV6-5 with TRBJ2-5, with D unresolved. The CDR3 runs 14 residues. Per germline, CDR1 MNHEY and CDR2 SVGAGI. V was pared by 7 bases and J by 2 bases, with 14 bases between. CDR3 sequence (DNA): TGTGCCAGCACCCGATCCTCGCAACAAGAGACCCAGTACTTC. It is translated as CASTRSSQQETQYF.

V is TRBV9 and J is TRBJ1-4; 8 bases align to TRBD1. CDR1 is SGDLS and CDR2 is YYNGEE in the germline V gene. The CDR3 has 15 amino acids. V trimming: 3 bases; J trimming: 2 bases; junction bases outside the gene matches: 3. Here the CDR3 reads CASSGGQATNEKLFF. CDR3 in DNA: TGTGCCAGCAGCGGGGGACAGGCGACTAATGAAAAACTGTTTTTT.

The gene calls are TRBV9 and TRBJ2-1; D is unresolved. The germline V and J ends were trimmed by 8 bases and 6 bases, with 18 bases remaining between them. The CDR3 is made up of 14 amino acids. Germline V lookup: CDR1 SGDLS, CDR2 YYNGEE. For the CDR3, the DNA is TGTGCCAGTGGCCCGGCGGTAGGTTTCAATGAGCAGTTCTTC. Its translation: CASGPAVGFNEQFF.

The chain recombines TRBV19 with TRBJ1-1; D gene uncertain. V lost 0 bases and J 0 bases, leaving 17 bases between the germline ends. CDR1 LNHDA and CDR2 SQIVND come from the germline V gene (reference sequence). The CDR3 consists of 18 residues. CDR3 sequence (DNA): TGTGCCAGTAGTATAGATATAGGAGGATCTGATATGAACACTGAAGCTTTCTTT. Translation: CASSIDIGGSDMNTEAFF.

This clone occurred once. The chain employs TRBV2 and TRBJ2-1; D is undetermined. Germline values: CDR1 SNHLY, CDR2 FYNNEI. The CDR3 totals 17 residues. V was pared by 2 bases and J by 13 bases, with 27 bases between. CDR3 in amino acids: CASSERVGFGLVLIQFF. DNA for the CDR3: TGTGCCAGCAGTGAAAGGGTGGGTTTTGGGCTCGTACTGATACAGTTCTTC.

The gene calls are TRBV10-3 and TRBJ2-7; TRBD2 is a possible D gene (5 bases). This CDR3 spans 14 amino acids. Germline-derived CDR1 and CDR2 are ENHRY and SYGVKD. V lost 4 bases and J 3 bases, leaving 13 bases between the germline ends. CDR3 protein: CAISVRGEGYEQYF. CDR3 nucleotides: TGTGCCATCAGTGTACGAGGTGAGGGCTACGAGCAGTACTTC.

This clone was counted a single time. The J gene is TRBJ1-2, the V gene TRBV4-2; the D is unclear. Germline CDR1 is LGHNA and CDR2 is YNFKEQ. CDR3 length: 13 amino acids. Trimming removed 4 bases from V and 6 bases from J, with 12 bases in between. CDR3 bases: TGTGCCAGCAGCCCCCGAGGTGGTGATGGCTACACCTTC. It encodes CASSPRGGDGYTF.

The chain combines TRBV5-1 with TRBJ2-3, with D possibly called TRBD1 or TRBD2 (5 bases each). Germline CDR1 is SGHRS and CDR2 is YFSETQ. CDR3 length: 13 amino acids. With 3 bases removed from V and 0 bases from J, the gap between germline ends came to 5 bases. The CDR3 nucleotides read TGCGCCAGCAGCTGGGGGAGCACAGATACGCAGTATTTT. Protein sequence: CASSWGSTDTQYF.

The V call is TRBV6-6, the J call TRBJ1-2, with 8 bases identical to TRBD1. CDR3 length: 15 residues. Trimming removed 3 bases from V and 2 bases from J; junction bases left unmatched: 5. From germline, CDR1 is MNHNY and CDR2 SVGAGI (reference sequence). The CDR3 region is CASSYLGQGNYGYTF. The CDR3 coding sequence is TGTGCCAGCAGTTATCTCGGACAGGGCAACTATGGCTACACCTTC.